Shown below are 10 T cell receptor beta chains from a single sample sequenced in a study of T cell clonality in common variable immunodeficiency (dated by TCRdb to the mid-2010s). Libraries were built with the immunoSEQ multiplex PCR assay. Entries here come from immuneACCESS through TCRdb and include only in-frame sequences with V and J called. Some clones fail to appear in such tables; in the studies checked, an unresolved V gene covers under half of the shortfall, and the cause of the remainder is unknown. This sample was tabulated with roughly 38,000 clones, among which there are no singletons. Around 2.7% of the sample lies in the top ten. Input material: peripheral blood mononuclear cells. The receptors were sampled from a person aged 18 to 75 in good health.

This clone was observed at least ten times. Coverage ceases 3 residues before the CDR3 finishes, and the germline J gene fills in the end. The V and J genes are TRBV15 and TRBJ2-7; a weak D match, TRBD2 (6 bases). Germline V gene sequence: CDR1 LNHNV, CDR2 YYDKDF (reference sequence). The V gene lost 3 bases and the J gene lost 3 bases, with 18 bases spanning the gap. This CDR3 has 16 amino acids. The DNA read from the CDR3 is TGTGCCACCAGCAGGGGGGGAGACAAAGGAATCTACGAG. It encodes CATSRGGDKGIYE. The entire CDR3 protein is CATSRGGDKGIYEQYF.

This clone was observed many times. The read is 3 residues too short to cover the CDR3 end, so that end is filled in from the germline J gene. The V gene is TRBV12-3 or TRBV12-4, the J gene TRBJ2-5; 11 bases fit TRBD1. J lost 2 bases, V lost 4 bases, and 12 bases had no gene match. The CDR3 contains 18 residues. CDR3 residues: CASSSIRDRGTHQETQYF. The CDR3 DNA, read in part, is TGTGCCAGCAGTTCGATCCGGGACAGGGGGACCCATCAAGAGACC.

This clone appeared many times. With the read ending 3 residues before the CDR3 end, the germline J gene is used to fill in that end. This chain uses TRBV5-1 with TRBJ1-6; 9 bases agree with TRBD1. Germline V gives CDR1 SGHRS, CDR2 YFSETQ. Trimming took 4 bases from V and 7 from J; bases not matched to a gene: 6. There are 15 residues in the CDR3. The CDR3 region is CASSLGQGWNSPLHF. The CDR3 bases that were read are TGCGCCAGCAGCCTGGGACAGGGTTGGAATTCACCC.

This clone was observed a handful of times. The read gets to within 3 residues of the CDR3 end, and the germline J gene fills in the rest. The rearrangement links TRBV2 to TRBJ1-5; D remains unclear. This CDR3 comprises 11 residues. CDR1 SNHLY and CDR2 FYNNEI come from the germline V gene. The V end lost 6 bases, the J end lost 5 bases, and 5 bases lay between the germline ends. The covered CDR3 bases are TGTGCCAGCAGCCCTGATCAGCCC. Translating gives CASSPDQP. The whole CDR3 protein reads CASSPDQPQHF.

There are many counts of this clone. The read comes to an end 3 residues before the CDR3 does, leaving the germline J gene to fill in the end. The V and J genes are TRBV30 and TRBJ1-5; D perhaps matches TRBD1 (5 bases). V gave up 0 bases and J gave up 7 bases, with 10 bases separating them. CDR1 is GTSNPN, CDR2 SVGIG, per germline (reference sequence). This CDR3 is 13 amino acids long. The CDR3 sequence: CAWSVRGEQPQHF. Incomplete CDR3 DNA: TGTGCCTGGAGTGTTAGAGGGGAGCAGCCC.

To note about this clone: The CDR3 end falls 3 residues outside the read, so it is completed with the germline J gene. The chain couples TRBV7-6 to TRBJ1-4, with 10 nucleotides matching TRBD1. This CDR3 comprises 15 residues. Germline values: CDR1 SGHVS, CDR2 FNYEAQ. CDR3 sequence: CASSTGTGDSSPLFF. Incomplete CDR3 DNA: TGTGCCAGCAGTACTGGGACAGGGGATAGTTCACCA.

This clone was detected many times. The read comes to an end 3 residues before the CDR3 does, leaving the germline J gene to fill in the end. V gene TRBV18 combines with J gene TRBJ2-1; D remains ambiguous. Trimming pared 3 bases from V and 3 bases from J, leaving 6 bases between. Germline V CDR1 and CDR2: KGHSH, LQKENI. The length of the CDR3 is 13 residues. The CDR3 here is CASSPAGYNEQFF. CDR3 bases read: TGTGCCAGCTCACCGGCAGGCTACAATGAG.

At least ten counts were recorded for this clone. The read terminates 3 residues ahead of where the CDR3 ends, so the germline J gene completes it. The gene calls are TRBV7-9 and TRBJ2-1, with TRBD1 matching 9 bases. V lost 2 bases, J lost 7 bases, and 6 bases stayed unmatched. This CDR3 region has 15 residues. Germline V lookup: CDR1 SEHNR, CDR2 FQNEAQ (reference sequence). The CDR3 sequence: CASSLTRDRENEQFF. The DNA read from the CDR3 is TGTGCCAGCAGCTTAACCCGGGACAGGGAAAATGAG.

In this sample, this clone turned up many times. The read finishes 3 residues shy of the CDR3 end, and the germline J gene is used to complete it. The genes are TRBV29-1 and TRBJ2-3; D call uncertain. The CDR3 consists of 13 residues. Germline CDR1 reads SQVTM; CDR2 reads ANQGSEA. The CDR3 here is CSVGDDSNQPQYF. The sequenced CDR3 bases are TGCAGCGTTGGTGACGATAGCAATCAGCCG.

There are many counts of this clone. Read sequence stops 3 residues before the CDR3 end, and the germline J gene provides the missing end. The chain is built from TRBV5-6 and TRBJ1-3, with D hard to call. The CDR3 totals 15 residues. Trimming stripped 2 bases from V and 2 bases from J, with 11 bases between. Looked up from germline, CDR1 is SGHDT and CDR2 is YYEEEE. The CDR3 region is CASSFGVTAGNTIYF. The covered CDR3 bases are TGTGCCAGCAGCTTTGGAGTAACAGCTGGAAACACC.